The TCR beta chain under discussion was sequenced for a study of T-cell reconstitution after alpha-beta-depleted transplantation in children. Unique molecular identifiers were incorporated during preparation of the TCRbeta library. TCRdb processed the PCR reads anew with MiXCR; each CDR3 protein has one entry. The sample records 490,000 or so distinct CDR3 sequences, around 12% being singletons. At least ten counts were recorded for this clonotype. The receptor was isolated from a human donor who donated a stem cell graft to a child with combined immunodeficiency. The specimen was PBMCs from the stem cell graft donor, collected from the stem cell graft.

The CDR3 loop is CASSQDRGVSPLHF. In DNA, the CDR3 is TGCGCCAGCAGCCAAGACAGGGGGGTTTCACCCCTCCACTTT. The V gene is TRBV4-3, the J gene TRBJ1-6; 7 nucleotides match TRBD1. The J segment lost 9 bases and the V segment lost 0 bases, leaving 2 bases of the junction unmatched. The CDR3 contains 14 residues. The germline V gene encodes CDR1 LGHNA and CDR2 YSLEER.